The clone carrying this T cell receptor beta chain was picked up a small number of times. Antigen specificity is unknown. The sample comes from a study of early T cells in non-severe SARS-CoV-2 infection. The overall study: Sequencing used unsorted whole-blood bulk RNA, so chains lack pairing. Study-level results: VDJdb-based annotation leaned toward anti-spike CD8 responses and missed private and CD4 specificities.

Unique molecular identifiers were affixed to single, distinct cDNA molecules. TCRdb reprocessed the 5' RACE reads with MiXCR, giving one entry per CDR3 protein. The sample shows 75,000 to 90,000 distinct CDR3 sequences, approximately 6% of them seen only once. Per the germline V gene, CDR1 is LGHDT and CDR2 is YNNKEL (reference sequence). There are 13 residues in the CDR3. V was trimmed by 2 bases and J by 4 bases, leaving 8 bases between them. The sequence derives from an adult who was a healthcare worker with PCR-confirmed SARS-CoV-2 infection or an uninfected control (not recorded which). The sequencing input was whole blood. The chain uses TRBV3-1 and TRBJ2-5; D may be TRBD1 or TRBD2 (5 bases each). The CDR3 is CASSQLRGETQYF. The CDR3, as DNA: TGTGCCAGCAGCCAACTGAGGGGAGAGACCCAGTACTTC.